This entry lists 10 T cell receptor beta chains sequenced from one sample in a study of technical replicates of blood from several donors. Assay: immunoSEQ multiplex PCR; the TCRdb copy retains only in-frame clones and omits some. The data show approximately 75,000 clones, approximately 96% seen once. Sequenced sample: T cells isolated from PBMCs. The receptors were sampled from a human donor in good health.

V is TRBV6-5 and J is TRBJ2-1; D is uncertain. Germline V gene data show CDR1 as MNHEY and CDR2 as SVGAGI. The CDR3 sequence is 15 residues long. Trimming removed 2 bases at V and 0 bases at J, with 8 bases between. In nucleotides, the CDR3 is TGTGCCAGCAGTTACGAGGCCCCCTCCTACAATGAGCAGTTCTTC. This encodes CASSYEAPSYNEQFF.

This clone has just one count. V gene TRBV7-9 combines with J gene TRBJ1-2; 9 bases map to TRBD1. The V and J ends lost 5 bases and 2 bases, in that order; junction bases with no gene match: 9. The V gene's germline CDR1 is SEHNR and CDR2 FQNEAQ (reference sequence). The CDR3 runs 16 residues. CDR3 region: CASSPPRDRVNYGYTF. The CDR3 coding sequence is TGTGCCAGCAGCCCACCTCGGGACAGGGTAAACTATGGCTACACCTTC.

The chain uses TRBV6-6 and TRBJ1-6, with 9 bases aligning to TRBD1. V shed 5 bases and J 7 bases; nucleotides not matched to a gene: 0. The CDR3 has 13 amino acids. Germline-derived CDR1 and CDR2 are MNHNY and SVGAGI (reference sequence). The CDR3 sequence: CASSGTGNSPLHF. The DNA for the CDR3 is TGTGCCAGCAGTGGGACAGGGAATTCACCCCTCCACTTT.

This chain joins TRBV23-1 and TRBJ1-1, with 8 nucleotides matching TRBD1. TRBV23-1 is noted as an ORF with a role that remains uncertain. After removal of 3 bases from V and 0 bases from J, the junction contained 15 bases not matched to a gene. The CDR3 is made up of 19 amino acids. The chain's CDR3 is CASSHLVHRDRPMNTEAFF. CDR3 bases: TGCGCCAGCAGTCATCTCGTACACCGGGACAGGCCCATGAACACTGAAGCTTTCTTT.

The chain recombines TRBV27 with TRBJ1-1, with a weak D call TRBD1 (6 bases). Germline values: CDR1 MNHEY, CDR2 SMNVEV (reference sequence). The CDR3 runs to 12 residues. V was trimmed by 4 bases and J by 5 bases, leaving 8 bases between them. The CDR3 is CASSYTGTEAFF. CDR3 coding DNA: TGTGCCAGCAGTTATACAGGGACTGAAGCTTTCTTT.

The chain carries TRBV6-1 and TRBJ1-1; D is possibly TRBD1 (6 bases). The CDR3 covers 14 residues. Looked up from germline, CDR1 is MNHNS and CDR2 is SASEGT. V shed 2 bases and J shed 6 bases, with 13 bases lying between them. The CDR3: CASSEKGTIAEAFF. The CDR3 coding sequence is TGTGCCAGCAGTGAAAAAGGGACAATCGCTGAAGCTTTCTTT.

CDR3 in DNA: TGTGCCAGCAGCCCGGGACAGACCTACGAGCAGTACTTC. Its translation: CASSPGQTYEQYF. The gene calls are TRBV6-1 and TRBJ2-7; 7 bases align to TRBD1. This CDR3 contains 13 residues. Germline V CDR1 and CDR2: MNHNS, SASEGT. The V gene end was trimmed by 6 bases and the J gene end by 2 bases; junction bases not matched to a gene: 4.

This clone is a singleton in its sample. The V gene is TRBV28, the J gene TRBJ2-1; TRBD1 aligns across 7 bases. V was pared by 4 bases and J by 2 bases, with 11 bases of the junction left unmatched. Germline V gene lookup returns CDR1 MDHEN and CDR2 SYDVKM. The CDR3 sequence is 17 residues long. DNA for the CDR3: TGTGCCAGCAGTTCCACAGGGGATTTTTCTGCCTACAATGAGCAGTTCTTC. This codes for CASSSTGDFSAYNEQFF.

In DNA, the CDR3 is TGTGCCAGTAGTTGGACAGGGGGCTCCTACGAGCAGTACTTC. Its translation: CASSWTGGSYEQYF. The chain is built from TRBV19 and TRBJ2-7, with TRBD1 identical over 10 bases. Germline assignment: CDR1 LNHDA and CDR2 SQIVND (reference sequence). This CDR3 has 14 residues. The ends lost 5 bases at V and 0 bases at J; junction bases unmatched: 1.

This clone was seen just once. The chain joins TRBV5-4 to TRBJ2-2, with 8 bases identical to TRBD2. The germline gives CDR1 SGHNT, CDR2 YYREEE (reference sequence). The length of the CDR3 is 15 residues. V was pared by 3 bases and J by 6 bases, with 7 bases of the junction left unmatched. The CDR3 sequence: CASSWGGLVPGELFF. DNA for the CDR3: TGTGCCAGCAGCTGGGGGGGACTAGTTCCCGGGGAGCTGTTTTTT.